The rows below give T cell receptor beta chains drawn from one sample of a study of patients and donors after allogeneic stem cell transplantation. From the RT-PCR reads, TCRdb called clonotypes with MiXCR, one entry per CDR3 protein. The data contain about a million distinct CDR3 sequences, approximately 18% of them seen just once; the ten biggest clones take up 6%. Specimen: blood, either unsorted or a sorted T cell fraction (not recorded which). These receptor sequences come from a human donor who was either an allogeneic HSCT recipient or a stem cell or donor lymphocyte infusion donor (not recorded which). It is not recorded whose cells these are; they may come from a transplant donor. The CDR3 runs from the conserved cysteine through the conserved F or W. D genes are given only for firm matches. Rows may omit the clone size; those that give it use once, few, many or a size class.

CDR3aa | CDR3nt | d_gene | v_gene | len | abundance | j_gene
CASSQDKLYYTGELFF | TGCGCCAGCAGCCAAGATAAGTTATATTACACCGGGGAGCTGTTTTTT | NA | TRBV4-3 | 16 | NA | TRBJ2-2
CASSQETSGQETQYF | TGTGCCAGCAGCCAAGAGACTAGCGGCCAAGAGACCCAGTACTTC | TRBD2 | TRBV3-1 | 15 | NA | TRBJ2-5
CASSLPDRAYNEQFF | TGCGCCAGCAGCTTGCCTGACAGAGCCTACAATGAGCAGTTCTTC | NA | TRBV5-1 | 15 | NA | TRBJ2-1
CSARDLSGRPFAASTDTQYF | TGCAGTGCTAGAGATCTAAGCGGGAGGCCCTTCGCCGCGAGCACAGATACGCAGTATTTT | TRBD2 | TRBV20-1 | 20 | few | TRBJ2-3
CSGRDKNTEAFF | TGCAGCGGGAGAGACAAGAACACTGAAGCTTTCTTT | NA | TRBV29-1 | 12 | few | TRBJ1-1
CASSPELAGGYEQYF | TGCGCCAGCAGCCCGGAACTAGCGGGGGGCTACGAGCAGTACTTC | TRBD2 | TRBV5-1 | 15 | NA | TRBJ2-7
CSVIAKRTLSTDTQYF | TGCAGCGTAATAGCGAAAAGGACACTTAGCACAGATACGCAGTATTTT | NA | TRBV29-1 | 16 | few | TRBJ2-3
CASSPDETEAFF | TGTGCCAGCAGCCCGGACGAGACTGAAGCTTTCTTT | NA | TRBV7-8 | 12 | NA | TRBJ1-1
CASSQDLGLTYEQYF | TGCGCCAGCAGCCAAGATCTGGGACTAACTTACGAGCAGTACTTC | TRBD2 | TRBV4-1 | 15 | NA | TRBJ2-7
CASSTPLSGSGGDEQFF | TGCGCCAGCAGCACACCCCTCTCGGGTAGCGGGGGGGATGAGCAGTTCTTC | TRBD2 | TRBV5-1 | 17 | few | TRBJ2-1
CASRTGLISYNEQFF | TGTGCCAGCAGAACAGGGCTAATCTCCTACAATGAGCAGTTCTTC | NA | TRBV7-8 | 15 | NA | TRBJ2-1
CAISDKGQGTDTQYF | TGTGCCATCAGTGATAAGGGACAGGGGACAGATACGCAGTATTTT | TRBD1 | TRBV10-3 | 15 | NA | TRBJ2-3
CASSPVAGNEQYF | TGCGCCAGCAGTCCGGTAGCGGGGAACGAGCAGTACTTC | TRBD2 | TRBV4-1 | 13 | few | TRBJ2-7
CSARPTPWGLAGGEQYF | TGCAGTGCTAGACCAACCCCCTGGGGGCTAGCGGGAGGCGAGCAGTACTTC | TRBD2 | TRBV20-1 | 17 | NA | TRBJ2-7
CASSLDNNQPQHF | TGTGCCAGCAGCTTAGACAACAATCAGCCCCAGCATTTT | NA | TRBV7-2 | 13 | NA | TRBJ1-5
CSARVLGGAPGQPQHF | TGCAGTGCTAGAGTCCTCGGGGGGGCGCCTGGTCAGCCCCAGCATTTT | NA | TRBV20-1 | 16 | NA | TRBJ1-5
CASSDRRGLPSGANVLTF | TGTGCCAGCAGCGACCGACGGGGCCTCCCCTCTGGGGCCAACGTCCTGACTTTC | NA | TRBV2 | 18 | NA | TRBJ2-6
CASRPGRRYEQYF | TGTGCCAGCAGGCCGGGACGTCGCTACGAGCAGTACTTC | NA | TRBV7-8 | 13 | once | TRBJ2-7
CASSYYQANYGYTF | TGTGCCAGCAGTTATTACCAGGCGAACTATGGCTACACCTTC | NA | TRBV6-2/TRBV6-3 | 14 | NA | TRBJ1-2
CASRRQVGGQETQYF | TGTGCCAGCAGGCGACAGGTTGGGGGCCAAGAGACCCAGTACTTC | NA | TRBV12-3/TRBV12-4 | 15 | NA | TRBJ2-5
CASSLTSGQGREKLFF | TGCGCCAGCAGCCTCACGAGCGGGCAGGGCCGTGAAAAACTGTTTTTT | NA | TRBV4-1 | 16 | few | TRBJ1-4
CSAIFLETQYF | TGCAGTGCTATCTTCTTAGAGACCCAGTACTTC | NA | TRBV20-1 | 11 | NA | TRBJ2-5
CASSSPPRGDYEQYF | TGTGCCAGCAGTTCCCCCCCCCGGGGAGATTACGAGCAGTACTTC | NA | TRBV28 | 15 | NA | TRBJ2-7
CAWSVRGTPSSEQYF | TGTGCCTGGAGTGTACGTGGGACTCCCTCAAGCGAGCAGTACTTC | NA | TRBV30 | 15 | NA | TRBJ2-7